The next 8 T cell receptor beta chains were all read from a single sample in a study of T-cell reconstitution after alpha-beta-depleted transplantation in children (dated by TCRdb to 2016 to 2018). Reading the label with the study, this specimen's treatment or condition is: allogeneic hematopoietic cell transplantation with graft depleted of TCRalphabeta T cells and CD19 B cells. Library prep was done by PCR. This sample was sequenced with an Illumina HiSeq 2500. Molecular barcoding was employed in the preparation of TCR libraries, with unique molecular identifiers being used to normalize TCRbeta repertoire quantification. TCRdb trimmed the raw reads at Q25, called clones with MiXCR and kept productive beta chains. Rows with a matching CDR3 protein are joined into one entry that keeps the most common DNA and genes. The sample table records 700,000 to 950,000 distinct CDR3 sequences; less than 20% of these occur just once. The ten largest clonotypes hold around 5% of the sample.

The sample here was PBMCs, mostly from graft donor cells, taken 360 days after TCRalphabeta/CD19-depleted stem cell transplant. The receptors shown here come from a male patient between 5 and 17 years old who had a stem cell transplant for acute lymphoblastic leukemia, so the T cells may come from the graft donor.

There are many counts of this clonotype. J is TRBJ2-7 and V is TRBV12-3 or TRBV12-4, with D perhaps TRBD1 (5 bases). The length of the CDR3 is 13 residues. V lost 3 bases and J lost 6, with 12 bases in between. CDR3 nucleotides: TGTGCCAGCAGTTTGGCCAGGGTAGGCGAGCAGTACTTC. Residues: CASSLARVGEQYF.

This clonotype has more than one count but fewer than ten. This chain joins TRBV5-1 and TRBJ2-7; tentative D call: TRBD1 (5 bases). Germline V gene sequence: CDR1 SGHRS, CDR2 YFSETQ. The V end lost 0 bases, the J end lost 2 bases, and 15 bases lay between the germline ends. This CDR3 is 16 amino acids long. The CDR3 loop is CASSLAKAGHPYEQYF. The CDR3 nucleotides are TGCGCCAGCAGCTTGGCTAAGGCAGGGCACCCCTACGAGCAGTACTTC.

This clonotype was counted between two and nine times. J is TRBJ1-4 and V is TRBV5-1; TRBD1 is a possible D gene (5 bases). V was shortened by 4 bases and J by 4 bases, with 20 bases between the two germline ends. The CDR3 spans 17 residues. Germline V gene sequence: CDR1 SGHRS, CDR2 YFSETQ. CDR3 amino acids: CASSITGTASSNEKLFF. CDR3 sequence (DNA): TGCGCCAGCAGCATAACCGGGACGGCCTCGAGTAATGAAAAACTGTTTTTT.

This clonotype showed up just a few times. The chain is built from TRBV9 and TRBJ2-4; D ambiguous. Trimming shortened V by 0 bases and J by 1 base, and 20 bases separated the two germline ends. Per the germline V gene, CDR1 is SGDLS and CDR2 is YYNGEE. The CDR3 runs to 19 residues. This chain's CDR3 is CASSVGGTGVPEAKNIQYF. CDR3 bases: TGTGCCAGCAGCGTAGGGGGAACTGGGGTTCCGGAGGCCAAAAACATTCAGTACTTC.

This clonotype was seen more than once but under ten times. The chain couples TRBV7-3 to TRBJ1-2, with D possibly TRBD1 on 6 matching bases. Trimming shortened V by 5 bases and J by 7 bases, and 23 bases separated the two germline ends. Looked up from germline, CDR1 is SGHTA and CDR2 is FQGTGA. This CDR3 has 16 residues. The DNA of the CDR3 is TGTGCCAGCAGCACAGACCCGAATGCGGCAGGGGTTGGCTACACCTTC. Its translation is CASSTDPNAAGVGYTF. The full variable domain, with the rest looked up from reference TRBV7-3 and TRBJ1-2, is GAGVSQTPSNKVTEKGKYVELRCDPISGHTALYWYRQSLGQGPEFLIYFQGTGAADDSGLPNDRFFAVRPEGSVSTLKIQRTERGDSAVYLCASSTDPNAAGVGYTFGSGTRLTVV.

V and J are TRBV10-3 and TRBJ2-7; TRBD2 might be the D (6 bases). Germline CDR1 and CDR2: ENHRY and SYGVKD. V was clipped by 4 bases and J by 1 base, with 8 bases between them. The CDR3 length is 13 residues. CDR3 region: CAISGGVSYEQYF. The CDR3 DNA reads TGTGCCATCAGTGGGGGGGTGTCCTACGAGCAGTACTTC.

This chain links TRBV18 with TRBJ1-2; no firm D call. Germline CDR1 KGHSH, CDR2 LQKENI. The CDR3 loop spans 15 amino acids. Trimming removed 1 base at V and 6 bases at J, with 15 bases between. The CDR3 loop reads CASSPRPPGDDGYTF. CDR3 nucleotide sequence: TGTGCCAGCTCACCACGCCCACCTGGTGACGATGGCTACACCTTC. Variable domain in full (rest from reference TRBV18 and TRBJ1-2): NAGVMQNPRHLVRRRGQEARLRCSPMKGHSHVYWYRQLPEEGLKFMVYLQKENIIDESGMPKERFSAEFPKEGPSILRIQQVVRGDSAAYFCASSPRPPGDDGYTFGSGTRLTVV.

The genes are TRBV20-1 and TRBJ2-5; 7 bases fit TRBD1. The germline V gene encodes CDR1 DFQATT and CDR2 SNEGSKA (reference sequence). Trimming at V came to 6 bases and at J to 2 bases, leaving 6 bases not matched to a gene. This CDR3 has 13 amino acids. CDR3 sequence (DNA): TGCAGTGCCCCCCGGACAGGTCAAGAGACCCAGTACTTC. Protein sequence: CSAPRTGQETQYF.